The 27 T cell receptor beta chains listed next were all sequenced from one sample in a study of shared clonotypes between healthy human individuals (TCRdb year 2020). CD8 naive samples were CD45RO-negative cells positively selected for CCR7, giving a CD45RA+CCR7+ population that excluded TemRA cells. The method behind the library was the immunoSEQ multiplex PCR assay. Imported from immuneACCESS, the table was reduced by TCRdb to in-frame sequences with V and J called. These copies leave out some clones; in studies compared against another copy, an unresolved V gene accounts for under half, and the cause of the remainder is not known. The sample includes hundreds of thousands of clones, with about 91% observed a single time. The ten largest make up 24% of the sample. Sequencing was carried out using naive CD8+ T cells sorted from blood. The sample's cell subset or site label is to be understood as: CD45RA+CCR7+. These receptors originate from a man aged 25-45 years in good health.

The rearrangement links TRBV7-5 to TRBJ2-7; whether TRBD1, the table's D call, matches the DNA was not checked. TRBV7-5 corresponds to a pseudogene. The length of the CDR3 is 13 residues. The CDR3 nucleotides are TGTGTCAGAAGCCCCGGCAGGGTTGGCGAGCAGTACTTC. This translates into CVRSPGRVGEQYF.

This chain links TRBV7-9 with TRBJ2-3; the D gene is possibly TRBD2 (6 bases). The CDR3 consists of 17 residues. Trimming took off 5 bases at V and 2 bases at J, with 20 bases between the two ends. The germline V gene encodes CDR1 SEHNR and CDR2 FQNEAQ (reference sequence). CDR3 sequence (DNA): TGTGCCAGCAGCCCACCCGGGGGTTGGGGGAACACAGATACGCAGTATTTT. Protein sequence: CASSPPGGWGNTDTQYF. Full variable domain (rest looked up from reference TRBV7-9 and TRBJ2-3): DTGVSQNPRHKITKRGQNVTFRCDPISEHNRLYWYRQTLGQGPEFLTYFQNEAQLEKSRLLSDRFSAERPKGSFSTLEIQRTEQGDSAMYLCASSPPGGWGNTDTQYFGPGTRLTVL.

CDR3 sequence (DNA): TGTGCCAGCACCTCTATTGGTGGGGGAACTGGCTACACCTTC. The encoded protein is CASTSIGGGTGYTF. The chain has TRBV27 and TRBJ1-2; D might be TRBD1 (5 bases). V was clipped by 7 bases and J by 7 bases, with 19 bases between them. The length of the CDR3 is 14 residues. Germline CDR1 and CDR2: MNHEY and SMNVEV (reference sequence).

The chain links TRBV4-2 to TRBJ2-2, with a tentative D call TRBD2 (7 bases). The CDR3 has 15 residues. From germline, CDR1 is LGHNA and CDR2 YNFKEQ. The ends were cut back, 0 bases at V and 4 bases at J, with 9 bases in the middle. CDR3 sequence reads: CASSQDRGGTGELFF. The CDR3 DNA reads TGTGCCAGCAGCCAAGATAGGGGGGGCACCGGGGAGCTGTTTTTT.

This clone was observed a single time. The sample holds other DNA sequences that translate to the same CDR3. This rearrangement joins TRBV27 to TRBJ2-5; D possibly corresponds to TRBD2 (6 bases). V was trimmed by 5 bases and J by 2 bases, leaving 12 bases between them. Germline CDR1 reads MNHEY; CDR2 reads SMNVEV (reference sequence). The CDR3 spans 14 residues. As DNA, the CDR3 is TGTGCCAGCAGTCCGCTGACTAGTCAAGAGACCCAGTACTTC. Protein sequence: CASSPLTSQETQYF.

The rearrangement uses TRBV27 and TRBJ2-1; 9 bases align to TRBD2. Germline values: CDR1 MNHEY, CDR2 SMNVEV (reference sequence). The junction had 5 bases not matched to a gene; V was cut back by 3 bases and J by 8 bases. This CDR3 is built from 14 residues. CDR3 nucleotide sequence: TGTGCCAGCAGTTTGGGACTAGCTAAGGATGAGCAGTTCTTC. Translating gives CASSLGLAKDEQFF.

The chain combines TRBV11-2 with TRBJ2-2; 9 bases agree with TRBD2. Germline CDR1 is SGHAT and CDR2 is FQNNGV. V shed 0 bases and J 5 bases; nucleotides not matched to a gene: 7. The CDR3 has 17 residues. CDR3 amino acids: CASSLEVAGVGTGELFF. CDR3 in DNA: TGTGCCAGCAGCTTAGAGGTAGCGGGAGTTGGGACCGGGGAGCTGTTTTTT.

The V and J genes are TRBV10-2 and TRBJ1-3; a weak D match, TRBD1 (5 bases). CDR3 length equals 11 residues. Trimming left V 8 bases short and J 6 bases short, with 8 bases between. Per the germline V gene, CDR1 is WSHSY and CDR2 is SAAADI. CDR3 coding DNA: TGCGCCAGCGGGGCGGCAAACACCATATATTTT. Translating gives CASGAANTIYF.

The chain carries TRBV9 and TRBJ2-3; TRBD2 is a possible D gene (6 bases). This CDR3 region has 15 residues. Trimming pared 3 bases from V and 5 bases from J, leaving 16 bases between. Per germline, CDR1 SGDLS and CDR2 YYNGEE. The CDR3 loop is CASSEEGEEGDTQYF. CDR3 DNA: TGTGCCAGCAGCGAAGAGGGAGAGGAGGGAGATACGCAGTATTTT.

This chain connects TRBV7-8 to TRBJ1-4, with 12 bases aligning to TRBD1. CDR3 size: 19 residues. J lost 8 bases, V lost 5 bases, and 18 bases had no gene match. Germline V lookup: CDR1 SGHVS, CDR2 FQNEAQ. The CDR3 coding sequence is TGTGCCAGCAGCCCAGGGACAGGGGGCTTCTGGCGCAAGGGAGAAAAACTGTTTTTT. This gives the protein CASSPGTGGFWRKGEKLFF. The variable domain in full, completed from reference TRBV7-8 and TRBJ1-4, reads GAGVSQSPRYKVAKRGQDVALRCDPISGHVSLFWYQQALGQGPEFLTYFQNEAQLDKSGLPSDRFFAERPEGSVSTLKIQRTQQEDSAVYLCASSPGTGGFWRKGEKLFFGSGTQLSVL.

The chain combines TRBV11-2 with TRBJ2-7; D not resolved. Trimming removed 5 bases at V and 6 bases at J, with 11 bases between. The CDR3 contains 12 residues. CDR1 SGHAT and CDR2 FQNNGV come from the germline V gene. The CDR3: CASSLSQFEQYF. Written as DNA, the CDR3 is TGTGCCAGCAGCCTTAGTCAATTCGAGCAGTACTTC. Variable domain in full (rest from reference TRBV11-2 and TRBJ2-7): EAGVAQSPRYKIIEKRQSVAFWCNPISGHATLYWYQQILGQGPKLLIQFQNNGVVDDSQLPKDRFSAERLKGVDSTLKIQPAKLEDSAVYLCASSLSQFEQYFGPGTRLTVT.

The rearrangement uses TRBV7-3 and TRBJ2-5; the D gene is possibly TRBD1 (6 bases). Trimming stripped 8 bases from V and 4 bases from J, with 14 bases between. CDR1 is SGHTA and CDR2 is FQGTGA in the germline V gene. CDR3 length: 13 amino acids. The CDR3 protein is CASAYLGGETQYF. The CDR3 DNA reads as TGTGCCAGCGCCTACCTAGGGGGAGAGACCCAGTACTTC.

The rearrangement links TRBV18 to TRBJ2-5; 10 bases line up with TRBD2. Germline V gene lookup returns CDR1 KGHSH and CDR2 LQKENI. CDR3 length: 15 amino acids. Germline trimming cut 3 bases from V and 5 bases from J; bases unmatched to any gene: 6. The CDR3 loop reads CASSPELAGPETQYF. The CDR3 DNA sequence: TGTGCCAGCTCACCGGAACTAGCGGGACCCGAGACCCAGTACTTC.

The chain combines TRBV12-5 with TRBJ1-1; perhaps TRBD1 as D (5 bases). In germline, CDR1 is LGHNT, CDR2 FRNRAP. The CDR3 loop spans 12 amino acids. V shed 2 bases and J shed 11 bases, with 12 bases lying between them. The CDR3 bases are TGTGCTAGTGGTTTGCCGGGGCGGGGCGCTTTCTTT. This codes for CASGLPGRGAFF.

The chain combines TRBV7-2 with TRBJ1-1, with TRBD1 as a possible D gene (5 bases). V gave up 4 bases and J gave up 4 bases, with 13 bases separating them. The CDR3 has 14 residues. Looked up from germline, CDR1 is SGHTA and CDR2 is FQGNSA. CDR3 DNA: TGTGCCAGCAGCTGGGGACCGGCGGGCACTGAAGCTTTCTTT. Translation gives CASSWGPAGTEAFF. The variable domain in full, completed from reference TRBV7-2 and TRBJ1-1, reads GAGVSQSPSNKVTEKGKDVELRCDPISGHTALYWYRQSLGQGLEFLIYFQGNSAPDKSGLPSDRFSAERTGGSVSTLTIQRTQQEDSAVYLCASSWGPAGTEAFFGQGTRLTVV.

Regarding this clone: The junction differs from germline at one of its ends, possibly a read error. This chain uses TRBV7-3 with TRBJ2-3; TRBD2 matches 7 bases. The CDR3 consists of 16 residues. Germline assignment: CDR1 SGHTA and CDR2 FQGTGA. The CDR3 DNA reads as TGTGCCAGCAGCCCCCGTGGGCGGGAGAGCATAGATACGCAGTATTTT. Amino acid sequence: CASSPRGRESIDTQYF.

CDR3 residues: CASSLAWIGVYGYTF. The CDR3 DNA reads as TGTGCCAGCAGCTTAGCCTGGATTGGGGTCTATGGCTACACCTTC. The chain joins TRBV7-2 to TRBJ1-2; D call uncertain. CDR3 length: 15 residues. The germline V gene has CDR1 SGHTA and CDR2 FQGNSA. Trimming took off 0 bases at V and 4 bases at J, with 12 bases between the two ends.

The rearrangement uses TRBV18 and TRBJ2-5, with D uncertain. The length of the CDR3 is 14 residues. V lost 2 bases and J 5 bases, leaving 12 bases between the germline ends. Germline V gives CDR1 KGHSH, CDR2 LQKENI. CDR3 sequence (DNA): TGTGCCAGCTCACCAAGTGCACTGGGGGAGACCCAGTACTTC. Translated, it gives CASSPSALGETQYF. Full variable domain (missing parts from reference TRBV18 and TRBJ2-5): NAGVMQNPRHLVRRRGQEARLRCSPMKGHSHVYWYRQLPEEGLKFMVYLQKENIIDESGMPKERFSAEFPKEGPSILRIQQVVRGDSAAYFCASSPSALGETQYFGPGTRLLVL.

The chain combines TRBV2 with TRBJ1-1, with 8 bases matching TRBD1. CDR1 and CDR2 from the germline V gene are SNHLY and FYNNEI. Trimming removed 3 bases from V and 5 bases from J; junction bases left unmatched: 8. The CDR3 has 15 amino acids. The CDR3 DNA reads as TGTGCCAGCAGTGACCCCACAGGGGGACTTACTGAAGCTTTCTTT. It codes for CASSDPTGGLTEAFF.

The J gene is TRBJ2-3, the V gene TRBV28; 12 bases are a match to TRBD1. The CDR3 spans 16 residues. Per the germline V gene, CDR1 is MDHEN and CDR2 is SYDVKM. Trimming removed 6 bases from V and 5 bases from J; junction bases left unmatched: 9. The CDR3 spells CASSLPGTGGKDTQYF. The CDR3 DNA reads TGTGCCAGCAGCTTGCCGGGGACAGGGGGCAAAGATACGCAGTATTTT.

This clone was recorded once. The J gene is TRBJ1-1, the V gene TRBV2; D is ambiguous. CDR1 and CDR2 from the germline V gene are SNHLY and FYNNEI. CDR3 length equals 13 residues. With 8 bases removed from V and 0 bases from J, the gap between germline ends came to 10 bases. CDR3 DNA sequence: TGTGCCAGCCTGGAGGGAGTGAACACTGAAGCTTTCTTT. Amino acid sequence: CASLEGVNTEAFF.

With regard to this clone: This CDR3 is also generated by other DNA sequences in the sample. The DNA of the CDR3 is TGTGCCAGCAGCTCGCGAGAGACCCAGTACTTC. Residues: CASSSRETQYF. The chain has TRBV7-9 and TRBJ2-5, with unresolved D. CDR1 is SEHNR, CDR2 FQNEAQ, per germline (reference sequence). CDR3 length: 11 residues. V was shortened by 4 bases and J by 4 bases, with 4 bases between the two germline ends.

The rearrangement joins TRBV4-3 to TRBJ2-7, with 10 bases aligning to TRBD1. The CDR3 has 15 residues. With 0 bases clipped from V and 2 bases from J, the junction kept 1 base outside the gene matches. Per the germline V gene, CDR1 is LGHNA and CDR2 is YSLEER. The CDR3: CASSQDGQGAYEQYF. The CDR3 bases are TGCGCCAGCAGCCAAGACGGACAGGGGGCCTACGAGCAGTACTTC.

The chain recombines TRBV7-9 with TRBJ2-7; D may be TRBD1 (6 bases). CDR3 size: 14 residues. Between the trimmed V and J ends, which lost 5 bases and 2 bases, there was a span of 13 bases. Germline-derived CDR1 and CDR2 are SEHNR and FQNEAQ (reference sequence). CDR3 nucleotide sequence: TGTGCCAGCAGCCCACAGGGAGCGACCTACGAGCAGTACTTC. Translation: CASSPQGATYEQYF.

The chain recombines TRBV7-9 with TRBJ2-7, with D unclear. V was cut by 1 base and J by 5 bases, with 12 bases left in between. This CDR3 comprises 14 residues. Germline V gene data show CDR1 as SEHNR and CDR2 as FQNEAQ (reference sequence). CDR3 nucleotide sequence: TGTGCCAGCAGCTTAGGAATGGCTAGTGACGAGCAGTACTTC. Protein sequence: CASSLGMASDEQYF.

In DNA, the CDR3 is TGTGCCAGTAGTGAGACCGGGACAGTCTATGGCTACACCTTC. This encodes CASSETGTVYGYTF. J is TRBJ1-2 and V is TRBV19, with 7 nucleotides matching TRBD1. V dropped 5 bases and J dropped 4; count of bases not matched to a gene: 7. This CDR3 has 14 residues. Germline V gene lookup returns CDR1 LNHDA and CDR2 SQIVND (reference sequence). The full variable domain, its missing parts supplied by reference TRBV19 and TRBJ1-2, is DGGITQSPKYLFRKEGQNVTLSCEQNLNHDAMYWYRQDPGQGLRLIYYSQIVNDFQKGDIAEGYSVSREKKESFPLTVTSAQKNPTAFYLCASSETGTVYGYTFGSGTRLTVV.

This clone was observed a few times. This is likely an artifact of a read error, given a far larger clone one base away. Other DNA sequences of this sample code for an identical CDR3. The J gene is TRBJ2-7, the V gene TRBV28; D not certain. In germline, CDR1 is MDHEN, CDR2 SYDVKM. This CDR3 region has 12 residues. Trimming shortened V by 3 bases and J by 1 base, and 4 bases separated the two germline ends. CDR3: CASSFLSYEQYF. DNA for the CDR3: TGTGCCAGCAGTTTTTTATCCTACGAGCAGTACTTC. Variable domain in full (rest from reference TRBV28 and TRBJ2-7): DVKVTQSSRYLVKRTGEKVFLECVQDMDHENMFWYRQDPGLGLRLIYFSYDVKMKEKGDIPEGYSVSREKKERFSLILESASTNQTSMYLCASSFLSYEQYFGPGTRLTVT.